Presented here are 31 T cell receptor beta chains from one specimen sequenced in a study of response to subunit inactivated influenza vaccine. MiXCR was run by TCRdb on the RT-PCR reads, yielding one entry per CDR3 protein. The sample lists 860,000 or so distinct CDR3 sequences, about 20% occurring once. The sequencing here drew on PBMCs from blood, taken around 5 days after vaccination. Receptors were obtained from a man aged 50-60 years who received an inactivated influenza vaccine.

V gene TRBV13 combines with J gene TRBJ1-3; no clear D gene. CDR3 length equals 16 residues. Trimming took 0 bases from V and 4 from J, leaving 13 bases between them. Germline V gene data show CDR1 as PRHDT and CDR2 as FYEKMQ (reference sequence). The DNA for the CDR3 is TGTGCCAGCAGCTTAGGCCCTGGCGCTCTGGGAAACACCATATATTTT. Its protein product is CASSLGPGALGNTIYF.

This clonotype has a handful of counts. The J gene is TRBJ2-7, the V gene TRBV27; tentative D call: TRBD1 (5 bases). V lost 0 bases and J 3 bases, leaving 9 bases between the germline ends. In germline, CDR1 is MNHEY, CDR2 SMNVEV (reference sequence). This CDR3 is built from 14 residues. The CDR3 reads CASSLSVQGYEQYF. CDR3 bases: TGTGCCAGCAGTTTATCTGTCCAGGGCTACGAGCAGTACTTC.

The sample holds a few counts of this clonotype. V gene TRBV11-2 combines with J gene TRBJ2-7; the match to TRBD2 covers 14 bases. Germline values: CDR1 SGHAT, CDR2 FQNNGV. J was trimmed by 6 bases and V by 5 bases; bases with no gene match: 15. The CDR3 spans 18 residues. As DNA, the CDR3 is TGTGCCAGCAGCGCACAGGGACTAGCGGGAGTCCAGCTCTCCGAGCAGTACTTC. Translated, it gives CASSAQGLAGVQLSEQYF.

V usage is TRBV5-1 and J usage is TRBJ2-1; 12 bases fit TRBD2. The germline gives CDR1 SGHRS, CDR2 YFSETQ. Losses at the gene ends were 3 bases for V and 8 bases for J; bases not matched to a gene: 6. This CDR3 comprises 15 residues. This chain's CDR3 is CASSSLAGGTDEQFF. CDR3 DNA sequence: TGCGCCAGCAGCTCGCTAGCGGGGGGGACGGATGAGCAGTTCTTC.

This clonotype was seen more than once but under ten times. This chain connects TRBV29-1 to TRBJ2-1, with 7 bases lining up with TRBD2. V shed 1 base, J shed 4 bases, and the junction held 7 bases outside the gene matches. The CDR3 is 15 amino acids. Looked up from germline, CDR1 is SQVTM and CDR2 is ANQGSEA. CDR3 bases: TGCAGCGTTGAAGTTGTGGGGGGGGTGTACAATGAGCAGTTCTTC. This translates into CSVEVVGGVYNEQFF.

This CDR3 is CSATRGIGNEQFF. Written as DNA, the CDR3 is TGCAGTGCGACGCGAGGGATCGGCAATGAGCAGTTCTTC. V is TRBV20-1 and J is TRBJ2-1; possible D gene TRBD2, 5 bases. CDR1 DFQATT and CDR2 SNEGSKA come from the germline V gene (reference sequence). The V end was cut by 6 bases, the J end by 6 bases, with 15 bases between. The CDR3 is 13 amino acids.

V and J are TRBV2 and TRBJ1-1, with TRBD1 matching over 8 bases. V gave up 10 bases and J gave up 1 base; unmatched junction bases: 17. The CDR3 spans 17 residues. Germline CDR1 is SNHLY and CDR2 is FYNNEI. The CDR3 here is CATSGSGQVVPNTEAFF. Written as DNA, the CDR3 is TGTGCCACCAGCGGATCGGGACAGGTAGTTCCGAACACTGAAGCTTTCTTT. The complete variable domain, with remaining parts taken from reference TRBV2 and TRBJ1-1, reads EPEVTQTPSHQVTQMGQEVILRCVPISNHLYFYWYRQILGQKVEFLVSFYNNEISEKSEIFDDQFSVERPDGSNFTLKIRSTKLEDSAMYFCATSGSGQVVPNTEAFFGQGTRLTVV.

The chain couples TRBV4-3 to TRBJ2-5; 8 positions agree with TRBD2. After removal of 0 bases from V and 2 bases from J, the junction contained 8 bases not matched to a gene. Germline assignment: CDR1 LGHNA and CDR2 YSLEER. CDR3 length equals 17 residues. DNA of the CDR3: TGCGCCAGCAGCCAAGATCTTGGGGCGGGGGGACAAGAGACCCAGTACTTC. It encodes CASSQDLGAGGQETQYF.

The chain carries TRBV29-1 and TRBJ2-7; D is ambiguous. V lost 3 bases to trimming and J lost 5 bases, with 5 bases between them. The CDR3 runs 10 residues. Per the germline V gene, CDR1 is SQVTM and CDR2 is ANQGSEA. The CDR3 DNA follows: TGCAGCGTTGAGGTTGACGAGCAGTACTTC. Protein: CSVEVDEQYF.

V gene TRBV24-1 combines with J gene TRBJ2-7, with D possibly TRBD2 on 5 matching bases. Germline CDR1 reads KGHDR; CDR2 reads SFDVKD. This CDR3 contains 13 residues. V was clipped by 5 bases and J by 6 bases, with 13 bases between them. The CDR3: CATSAVGESEQYF. CDR3 nucleotide sequence: TGTGCCACCAGTGCAGTGGGAGAGAGCGAGCAGTACTTC.

This clonotype occurred a few times. The V gene is TRBV30, the J gene TRBJ2-1, with 8 bases matching TRBD1. CDR3 length equals 16 residues. Unmatched junction bases numbered 8, after V lost 2 bases and J lost 2 bases. Germline V gene data show CDR1 as GTSNPN and CDR2 as SVGIG (reference sequence). The DNA of the CDR3 is TGTGCCTGGAGTCACGACAGGGGATTAACCTACAATGAGCAGTTCTTC. Protein: CAWSHDRGLTYNEQFF.

This clonotype came up a few times. Germline is not matched at one junction end, which may reflect a read error. This sequence joins TRBV18 and TRBJ2-7; possibly TRBD1 for D (5 bases). This CDR3 is built from 15 residues. Germline V gene sequence: CDR1 KGHSH, CDR2 LQKENI. CDR3 sequence: CASSPPGAVDYEQYF. In nucleotides, the CDR3 is TGTGCCAGCTCTCCACCTGGGGCAGTGGACTACGAGCAGTACTTC.

The V and J genes are TRBV11-2 and TRBJ2-7; the match to TRBD2 covers 8 bases. Per germline, CDR1 SGHAT and CDR2 FQNNGV. With 1 base clipped from V and 4 bases from J, the junction kept 6 bases outside the gene matches. The CDR3 has 15 residues. The CDR3 sequence is CASSLVLAGPYEQYF. The CDR3 coding sequence is TGTGCCAGCAGCTTAGTTTTAGCGGGGCCTTACGAGCAGTACTTC.

This clonotype has ten or more counts. The CDR3 protein is CATSARLAGDNEQFF. CDR3 in DNA: TGTGCCACCAGTGCCCGCCTAGCGGGGGACAATGAGCAGTTCTTC. V and J are TRBV24-1 and TRBJ2-1; 10 nucleotides agree with TRBD2. Unmatched junction bases numbered 5, after V lost 5 bases and J lost 5 bases. CDR1 KGHDR and CDR2 SFDVKD come from the germline V gene. The CDR3 loop spans 15 amino acids.

The rearrangement uses TRBV25-1 and TRBJ2-7; 11 positions match TRBD2. With 6 bases clipped from V and 3 bases from J, the junction kept 4 bases outside the gene matches. The CDR3 runs 14 residues. Germline assignment: CDR1 MGHDK and CDR2 SYGVNS. The CDR3 sequence: CASRTSGIFYEQYF. The CDR3 nucleotides read TGTGCCAGCAGGACTAGCGGGATTTTCTACGAGCAGTACTTC.

The sample holds many counts of this clonotype. V and J are TRBV5-5 and TRBJ2-1; 10 positions match TRBD1. Germline-derived CDR1 and CDR2 are SGHKS and YYEKEE (reference sequence). With V trimmed by 2 bases and J by 6 bases, 5 bases remained unmatched. The CDR3 is 15 amino acids. Written as DNA, the CDR3 is TGTGCCAGCAGCTTAACCGGGACAGGGGTCAATGAGCAGTTCTTC. Translating it yields CASSLTGTGVNEQFF.

This clonotype was seen only a few times. The rearrangement uses TRBV5-1 and TRBJ2-7; 9 positions match TRBD2. The CDR3 spans 15 residues. The V segment lost 4 bases and the J segment 3 bases; nucleotides outside the gene matches: 8. Germline V gives CDR1 SGHRS, CDR2 YFSETQ. The CDR3 here is CASSPGTSLYYEQYF. In DNA form, the CDR3 reads TGCGCCAGCAGCCCGGGGACTAGCCTGTACTACGAGCAGTACTTC.

This clonotype was seen a few times. V usage is TRBV12-3 or TRBV12-4 and J usage is TRBJ2-3, with 10 bases aligning to TRBD1. The CDR3 length is 14 residues. After removal of 4 bases from V and 6 bases from J, the junction contained 4 bases not matched to a gene. The CDR3 region has the DNA TGTGCCAGCAGTTCCGGGACAGGGGCCGATACGCAGTATTTT. As protein: CASSSGTGADTQYF.

V gene TRBV7-9 combines with J gene TRBJ2-6; D not certain. Trimming left V 1 base short and J 4 bases short, with 8 bases between. CDR1 and CDR2 (germline): SEHNR, FQNEAQ (reference sequence). CDR3 length: 15 amino acids. CDR3 sequence (DNA): TGTGCCAGCAGCTTAGACGCGCACGGGGCCAACGTCCTGACTTTC. The encoded protein is CASSLDAHGANVLTF.

This clonotype was counted a single time. V gene TRBV11-2 combines with J gene TRBJ2-7; TRBD1 matches 9 bases. The CDR3 is 16 residues long. V lost 2 bases and J lost 3; bases outside the gene matches: 8. Germline V CDR1 and CDR2: SGHAT, FQNNGV. The CDR3 region has the DNA TGTGCCAGCAGCTTATTCACCGGGACAGGGAACTACGAGCAGTACTTC. Translated, it gives CASSLFTGTGNYEQYF.

This chain joins TRBV30 and TRBJ1-5, with D perhaps matching TRBD1 (6 bases). Trimming cost V 3 bases and J 0 bases, with 15 bases left between them. The CDR3 is made up of 16 amino acids. The germline CDR1 and CDR2 sequences are GTSNPN and SVGIG (reference sequence). CDR3 nucleotide sequence: TGTGCCTGGAGAGACGGACAGCTTTATAGCAATCAGCCCCAGCATTTT. Translated: CAWRDGQLYSNQPQHF.

V and J are TRBV12-3 or TRBV12-4 and TRBJ2-4; TRBD1 aligns across 8 bases. The CDR3 length is 14 residues. With 8 bases clipped from V and 4 bases from J, the junction kept 7 bases outside the gene matches. The CDR3 region has the DNA TGTGCCAGCCTGACAGGGGACAGGAAAAACATTCAGTACTTC. Its translation: CASLTGDRKNIQYF.

This clonotype was counted at least ten times. The rearrangement joins TRBV6-1 to TRBJ1-5, with TRBD1 matching 8 bases. Germline CDR1 reads MNHNS; CDR2 reads SASEGT. V trimming: 6 bases; J trimming: 0 bases; junction bases outside the gene matches: 13. The CDR3 sequence is 18 residues long. CDR3 sequence reads: CASSLSWTGKYSNQPQHF. CDR3 sequence (DNA): TGTGCCAGCAGCCTATCATGGACAGGGAAATATAGCAATCAGCCCCAGCATTTT.

This clonotype was counted ten times or more. The V and J genes are TRBV12-3 or TRBV12-4 and TRBJ1-2; D unclear. The CDR3 covers 12 residues. Trimming cost V 6 bases and J 8 bases, with 13 bases left between them. The CDR3 nucleotides are TGTGCCAGCAGCTTCGGTGGGCAGGGCTACACCTTC. Translating gives CASSFGGQGYTF.

In its sample, this clonotype was seen a few times. J is TRBJ1-6 and V is TRBV6-1, with unresolved D. CDR1 and CDR2 from the germline V gene are MNHNS and SASEGT. The CDR3 sequence is 14 residues long. V lost 6 bases, J lost 7 bases, and 13 bases lay in between. The CDR3 coding sequence is TGTGCCAGCAGCATAAATCTACAGAATTCACCCCTCCACTTT. Protein product: CASSINLQNSPLHF.

This clonotype was picked up a small number of times. The rearrangement uses TRBV6-2 or TRBV6-3 and TRBJ2-5; 7 nucleotides align to TRBD2. CDR1 is MNHEY, CDR2 SVGEGT, per germline. V lost 4 bases to trimming and J lost 2 bases; unmatched junction nucleotides: 1. The CDR3 extends over 13 amino acids. The CDR3 DNA sequence: TGTGCCAGCAGTTGGGGACTACAAGAGACCCAGTACTTC. This encodes CASSWGLQETQYF.

This chain uses TRBV18 with TRBJ2-3; no clear D. Germline values: CDR1 KGHSH, CDR2 LQKENI. The ends were cut back, 3 bases at V and 6 bases at J, with 4 bases in the middle. This CDR3 spans 11 amino acids. The CDR3 reads CASSPIDTQYF. In DNA form, the CDR3 reads TGTGCCAGCTCACCGATTGATACGCAGTATTTT.

Many counts were recorded for this clonotype. V and J are TRBV7-2 and TRBJ1-6; D might be TRBD1 (6 bases). Looked up from germline, CDR1 is SGHTA and CDR2 is FQGNSA. CDR3 length: 16 amino acids. V was cut by 5 bases and J by 3 bases, with 14 bases left in between. The CDR3 loop reads CASSSRGLGYNSPLHF. CDR3 nucleotides: TGTGCCAGCAGCAGCAGGGGACTTGGCTATAATTCACCCCTCCACTTT.

The chain combines TRBV6-2 or TRBV6-3 with TRBJ2-1, with D maybe TRBD1 (5 bases). V gave up 6 bases and J gave up 2 bases, with 14 bases separating them. Per the germline V gene, CDR1 is MNHEY and CDR2 is SVGEGT. The CDR3 is 15 amino acids. The CDR3 DNA sequence: TGTGCCAGCAGGGACATCCACCCAACCTACAATGAGCAGTTCTTC. Protein sequence: CASRDIHPTYNEQFF.

This clonotype was picked up a small number of times. The rearrangement joins TRBV11-2 to TRBJ2-1, with 8 nucleotides matching TRBD1. Germline CDR1 and CDR2: SGHAT and FQNNGV. CDR3 length: 16 residues. V lost 5 bases and J lost 8; bases outside the gene matches: 14. The CDR3 DNA sequence: TGTGCCAGCAGCCGAGCCCAGGGGGCGGCGTATCATGAGCAGTTCTTC. Protein product: CASSRAQGAAYHEQFF.

This clonotype was found a few times. The gene calls are TRBV25-1 and TRBJ1-4; unclear D gene. Germline V gene lookup returns CDR1 MGHDK and CDR2 SYGVNS. With 0 bases removed from V and 2 bases from J, the gap between germline ends came to 7 bases. The CDR3 loop spans 15 amino acids. DNA for the CDR3: TGTGCCAGCAGTGAATATTCTGGGACTAATGAAAAACTGTTTTTT. As protein: CASSEYSGTNEKLFF.